These 23 T cell receptor beta chains came from one sample sequenced in a study of T cell repertoires in cytomegalovirus infection. Via MiXCR, TCRdb re-called the reads, giving one row per CDR3 protein. The sample lists 350,000 to 500,000 distinct CDR3 sequences, approximately 33% seen once, with approximately 14% in the top ten. Material: PBMCs. Every receptor here comes from a human donor in good health (CMV status not recorded). Some clones in this sample may be carry-over from other donors' samples.

In its sample, this clonotype was seen a few times. The chain couples TRBV11-2 to TRBJ2-3, with D possibly TRBD2 on 5 matching bases. CDR3 length: 17 residues. Germline V CDR1 and CDR2: SGHAT, FQNNGV. V shed 3 bases and J shed 0 bases, with 16 bases lying between them. The CDR3 is CASSFASFKSSTDTQYF. The CDR3 DNA follows: TGTGCCAGCAGCTTCGCTAGCTTCAAGTCTAGCACAGATACGCAGTATTTT.

The table lists this clonotype with a few counts. This sequence joins TRBV11-2 and TRBJ1-1; TRBD1 agrees at 7 bases. Trimming cost V 3 bases and J 3 bases; bases outside gene matches: 4. Germline values: CDR1 SGHAT, CDR2 FQNNGV. This CDR3 is 14 amino acids long. In DNA, the CDR3 is TGTGCCAGCAGCTTGACAGGGCCACACACTGAAGCTTTCTTT. This gives the protein CASSLTGPHTEAFF.

There are a few counts of this clonotype. The rearrangement uses TRBV6-5 and TRBJ2-3, with D possibly being TRBD2 (5 bases). The V gene lost 4 bases and the J gene lost 2 bases, with 10 bases spanning the gap. The CDR3 runs 14 residues. Germline V gene sequence: CDR1 MNHEY, CDR2 SVGAGI. In nucleotides, the CDR3 is TGTGCCAGCAGTTCGGGGTTTACCACAGATACGCAGTATTTT. It is translated as CASSSGFTTDTQYF.

Many counts were recorded for this clonotype. The gene calls are TRBV11-2 and TRBJ2-3; D gene ambiguous. The germline V gene has CDR1 SGHAT and CDR2 FQNNGV. This CDR3 has 17 residues. Trimming stripped 1 base from V and 2 bases from J, with 16 bases between. CDR3 sequence reads: CASSLAQVAKTTDTQYF. In DNA, the CDR3 is TGTGCCAGCAGCTTAGCCCAGGTTGCTAAGACCACAGATACGCAGTATTTT.

The chain employs TRBV29-1 and TRBJ2-2; a possible D gene is TRBD2 (5 bases). Trimming shortened V by 7 bases and J by 3 bases, and 18 bases separated the two germline ends. The CDR3 spans 15 residues. Germline lookup yields CDR1 SQVTM and CDR2 ANQGSEA. Written as DNA, the CDR3 is TGCAGCGCCCGGACGGTCGGGGAGCACACCGGGGAGCTGTTTTTT. Translated: CSARTVGEHTGELFF.

This clonotype was seen at least ten times. The V and J genes are TRBV11-2 and TRBJ1-6, with a weak D call TRBD1 (6 bases). The CDR3 is 15 residues long. The germline V gene has CDR1 SGHAT and CDR2 FQNNGV. Between the trimmed V and J ends, which lost 1 base and 10 bases, there was a span of 14 bases. Here the CDR3 DNA reads TGTGCCAGCAGCTTAGGCACAGGGACCTACTCACCCCTCCACTTT. Amino acid sequence: CASSLGTGTYSPLHF. Full variable domain (outside the CDR3, taken from reference TRBV11-2 and TRBJ1-6): EAGVAQSPRYKIIEKRQSVAFWCNPISGHATLYWYQQILGQGPKLLIQFQNNGVVDDSQLPKDRFSAERLKGVDSTLKIQPAKLEDSAVYLCASSLGTGTYSPLHFGNGTRLTVT.

This rearrangement joins TRBV5-4 to TRBJ2-5; TRBD1 agrees at 7 bases. CDR3 length: 14 amino acids. J was trimmed by 4 bases and V by 4 bases; bases with no gene match: 7. Germline CDR1 and CDR2: SGHNT and YYREEE (reference sequence). CDR3 nucleotide sequence: TGTGCCAGCAGCCCCCTTGAGGGGGCAGAGACCCAGTACTTC. This encodes CASSPLEGAETQYF.

This clonotype turned up a few times. The chain links TRBV28 to TRBJ2-7; D not certain. V lost 3 bases to trimming and J lost 5 bases, with 14 bases between them. There are 14 residues in the CDR3. Germline-derived CDR1 and CDR2 are MDHEN and SYDVKM. The CDR3 bases are TGTGCCAGCAGTTTGTGGTCTCTTGCGGACGAGCAGTACTTC. It specifies CASSLWSLADEQYF.

The V call is TRBV4-3, the J call TRBJ1-2; D is ambiguous. V was cut by 1 base and J by 2 bases, with 14 bases left in between. Germline CDR1 and CDR2: LGHNA and YSLEER. The CDR3 totals 16 residues. Here the CDR3 DNA reads TGCGCCAGCAGCCAAGGGGTTGTGGTAGTGAACTATGGCTACACCTTC. As protein: CASSQGVVVVNYGYTF.

The chain combines TRBV7-6 with TRBJ2-2; D unresolved. Germline CDR1 reads SGHVS; CDR2 reads FNYEAQ. V was trimmed by 5 bases and J by 5 bases, leaving 15 bases between them. CDR3 size: 15 residues. Here the CDR3 DNA reads TGTGCCAGCAGCCCGCGACGAACAGAGACCGGGGAGCTGTTTTTT. It translates to CASSPRRTETGELFF.

This clonotype was counted many times. The chain is built from TRBV12-3 or TRBV12-4 and TRBJ1-4, with TRBD1 as a possible D gene (6 bases). This CDR3 contains 18 residues. Trimming stripped 6 bases from V and 0 bases from J, with 20 bases between. CDR3 amino acids: CASRKSGHLGATNEKLFF. The CDR3 region has the DNA TGTGCCAGCAGAAAATCGGGACATTTAGGTGCAACTAATGAAAAACTGTTTTTT.

The table lists this clonotype with a count of one. V usage is TRBV20-1 and J usage is TRBJ1-4; D uncertain. The CDR3 runs to 13 residues. The V gene lost 8 bases and the J gene lost 2 bases, with 12 bases spanning the gap. The germline V gene has CDR1 DFQATT and CDR2 SNEGSKA (reference sequence). CDR3 DNA sequence: TGCAGTACCAATTCTGATACTAATGAAAAACTGTTTTTT. This sequence encodes CSTNSDTNEKLFF.

The rearrangement uses TRBV6-5 and TRBJ1-1, with a weak D call TRBD1 (6 bases). The V gene's germline CDR1 is MNHEY and CDR2 SVGAGI. The CDR3 sequence is 16 residues long. The V gene lost 1 base and the J gene lost 8 bases, with 20 bases spanning the gap. The CDR3 bases are TGTGCCAGCAGTTACTTCGCGGGGGGGCGCCCCGTGGAAGCTTTCTTT. This sequence encodes CASSYFAGGRPVEAFF.

At least ten counts were recorded for this clonotype. The V and J genes are TRBV7-8 and TRBJ2-7; 11 nucleotides agree with TRBD1. The J segment lost 5 bases and the V segment lost 1 base, leaving 4 bases of the junction unmatched. This CDR3 has 15 residues. Germline-derived CDR1 and CDR2 are SGHVS and FQNEAQ. The CDR3 here is CASSLGGTGGNEQYF. CDR3 nucleotide sequence: TGTGCCAGCAGCTTAGGTGGGACAGGGGGTAACGAGCAGTACTTC.

This clonotype was found a few times. The CDR3 nucleotides are TGTGCCACCAGTGATCCCCGACAGGGGAACACTGAAGCTTTCTTT. It is translated as CATSDPRQGNTEAFF. The chain is built from TRBV24-1 and TRBJ1-1, with 7 bases identical to TRBD1. Per the germline V gene, CDR1 is KGHDR and CDR2 is SFDVKD. The ends lost 3 bases at V and 1 base at J; junction bases unmatched: 4. The CDR3 length is 15 residues.

The CDR3 sequence: CASSEAGRGEYSNQPQHF. Here the CDR3 DNA reads TGTGCCAGCAGTGAAGCGGGGCGGGGGGAATATAGCAATCAGCCCCAGCATTTT. This chain connects TRBV2 to TRBJ1-5, with D perhaps matching TRBD1 (5 bases). CDR1 is SNHLY and CDR2 is FYNNEI in the germline V gene. Trimming pared 0 bases from V and 0 bases from J, leaving 15 bases between. CDR3 length: 18 residues.

There are a few counts of this clonotype. The chain is built from TRBV2 and TRBJ2-1; 8 bases map to TRBD1. The CDR3 sequence is 12 residues long. V shed 4 bases and J 7 bases; nucleotides not matched to a gene: 0. The germline V gene encodes CDR1 SNHLY and CDR2 FYNNEI. CDR3 DNA: TGTGCCAGCAGTGGGACAGGGAATGAGCAGTTCTTC. Translated: CASSGTGNEQFF.

This clonotype was counted between two and nine times. The chain carries TRBV7-2 and TRBJ1-3; D not resolved. Germline CDR1 and CDR2: SGHTA and FQGNSA. The CDR3 has 14 residues. V was trimmed by 4 bases and J by 2 bases, leaving 9 bases between them. The chain's CDR3 is CASSSSPAGNTIYF. The CDR3 DNA reads TGTGCCAGCAGCTCTTCCCCGGCTGGAAACACCATATATTTT.

The chain employs TRBV6-2 or TRBV6-3 and TRBJ2-5, with D perhaps being TRBD1 or TRBD2 (5 bases each). Germline V lookup: CDR1 MNHEY, CDR2 SVGEGT. V lost 0 bases and J 4 bases, leaving 12 bases between the germline ends. This CDR3 is built from 15 residues. CDR3 amino acids: CASSYSRDPVETQYF. DNA of the CDR3: TGTGCCAGCAGTTACTCGAGGGACCCCGTAGAGACCCAGTACTTC.

This sequence joins TRBV24-1 and TRBJ1-1, with 7 bases that match TRBD1. In germline, CDR1 is KGHDR, CDR2 SFDVKD. This CDR3 is 13 amino acids long. The trim removed 9 bases at V and 0 bases at J, leaving 3 bases unmatched. The CDR3 DNA follows: TGTGCCACCCGGGGACAGATGAACACTGAAGCTTTCTTT. Translating gives CATRGQMNTEAFF.

The genes are TRBV20-1 and TRBJ2-3; 7 nucleotides match TRBD2. Germline-derived CDR1 and CDR2 are DFQATT and SNEGSKA (reference sequence). This CDR3 comprises 15 residues. Trimming took 1 base from V and 2 from J; bases not matched to a gene: 6. DNA of the CDR3: TGCAGTGCTAGAGGAACAGCGGGATTCACAGATACGCAGTATTTT. Amino acids: CSARGTAGFTDTQYF.

This clonotype appeared a few times. V is TRBV7-6 and J is TRBJ2-1; perhaps TRBD2 as D (6 bases). Germline V gene lookup returns CDR1 SGHVS and CDR2 FNYEAQ. CDR3 size: 15 residues. Deletions cut 0 bases from V and 5 bases from J, with 11 bases between. The CDR3 DNA reads as TGTGCCAGCAGCTTAGCAATAGGGAGGAACAATGAGCAGTTCTTC. Residues: CASSLAIGRNNEQFF.

The chain employs TRBV20-1 and TRBJ2-2; 11 bases line up with TRBD2. The CDR3 totals 16 residues. V lost 4 bases, J lost 7 bases, and 11 bases stayed unmatched. Germline values: CDR1 DFQATT, CDR2 SNEGSKA (reference sequence). CDR3 bases: TGCAGTGCTACCCATAGGCTAGCGGGGGGAGTCGGGGAGCTGTTTTTT. This encodes CSATHRLAGGVGELFF.